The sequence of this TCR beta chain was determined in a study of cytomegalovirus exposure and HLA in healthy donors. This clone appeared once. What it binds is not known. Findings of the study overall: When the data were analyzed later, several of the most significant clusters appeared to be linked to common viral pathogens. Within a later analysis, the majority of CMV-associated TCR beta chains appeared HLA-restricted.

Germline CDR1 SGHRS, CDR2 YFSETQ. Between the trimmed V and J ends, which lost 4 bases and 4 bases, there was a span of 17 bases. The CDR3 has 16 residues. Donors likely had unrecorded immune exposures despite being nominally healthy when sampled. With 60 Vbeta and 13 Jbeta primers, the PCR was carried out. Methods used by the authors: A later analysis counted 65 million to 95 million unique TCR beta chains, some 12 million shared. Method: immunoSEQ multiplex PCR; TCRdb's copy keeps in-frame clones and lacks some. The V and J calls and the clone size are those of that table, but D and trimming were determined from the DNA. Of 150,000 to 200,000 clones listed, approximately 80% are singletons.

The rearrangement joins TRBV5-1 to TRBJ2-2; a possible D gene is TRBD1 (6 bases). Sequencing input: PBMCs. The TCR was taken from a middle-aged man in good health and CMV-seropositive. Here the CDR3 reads CASSQDEQGSTGELFF. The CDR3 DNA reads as TGCGCCAGCAGCCAGGACGAACAGGGAAGCACCGGGGAGCTGTTTTTT.